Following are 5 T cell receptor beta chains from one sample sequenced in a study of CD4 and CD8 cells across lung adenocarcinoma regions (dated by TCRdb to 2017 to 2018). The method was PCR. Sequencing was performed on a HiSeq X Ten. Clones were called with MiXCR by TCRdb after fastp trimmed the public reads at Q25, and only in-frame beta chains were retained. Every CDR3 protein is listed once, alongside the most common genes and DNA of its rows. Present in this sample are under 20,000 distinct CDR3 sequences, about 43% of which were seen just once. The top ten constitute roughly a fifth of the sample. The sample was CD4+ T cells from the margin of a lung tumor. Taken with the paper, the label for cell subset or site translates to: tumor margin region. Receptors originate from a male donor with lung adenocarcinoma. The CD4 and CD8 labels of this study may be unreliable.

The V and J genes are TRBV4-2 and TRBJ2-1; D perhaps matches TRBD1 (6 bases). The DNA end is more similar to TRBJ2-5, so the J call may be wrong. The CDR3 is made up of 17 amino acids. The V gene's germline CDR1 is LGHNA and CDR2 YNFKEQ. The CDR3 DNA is TGTGCCAGCAGCCAAGAAGCCACCGTTCAGGGGAGCGAGACCCAGTACTTC. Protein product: CASSQEATVQGSETQYF.

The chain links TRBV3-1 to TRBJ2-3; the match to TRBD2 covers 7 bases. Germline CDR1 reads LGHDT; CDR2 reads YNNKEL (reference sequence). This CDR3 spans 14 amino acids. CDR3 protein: CAGSGDSGTDTQYF. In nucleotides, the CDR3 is TGTGCGGGCAGCGGGGATTCGGGCACAGATACGCAGTATTTT.

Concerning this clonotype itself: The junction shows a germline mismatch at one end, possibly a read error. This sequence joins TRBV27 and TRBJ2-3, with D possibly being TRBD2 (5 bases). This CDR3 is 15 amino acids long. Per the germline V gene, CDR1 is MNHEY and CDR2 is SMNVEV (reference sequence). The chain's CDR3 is CASRTGFQDTDTQYF. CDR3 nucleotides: TGTGCCAGCAGGACGGGGTTTCAAGACACAGATACTCAGTATTTT.

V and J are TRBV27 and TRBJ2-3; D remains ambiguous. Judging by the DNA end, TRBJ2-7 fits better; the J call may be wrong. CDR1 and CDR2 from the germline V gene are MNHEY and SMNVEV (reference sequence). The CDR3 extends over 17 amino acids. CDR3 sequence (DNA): TGTGCCAGCAGTCCTGGCCGACTGGCTTCTGCCACAGATACGCAGTACTTC. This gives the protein CASSPGRLASATDTQYF.

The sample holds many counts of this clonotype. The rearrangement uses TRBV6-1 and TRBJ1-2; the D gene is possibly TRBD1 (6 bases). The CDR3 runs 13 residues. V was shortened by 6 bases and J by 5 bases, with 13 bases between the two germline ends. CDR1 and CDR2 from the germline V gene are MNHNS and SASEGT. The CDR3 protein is CASRQTGRYGYTF. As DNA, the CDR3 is TGTGCCAGCAGACAAACAGGGCGGTATGGCTACACCTTC.